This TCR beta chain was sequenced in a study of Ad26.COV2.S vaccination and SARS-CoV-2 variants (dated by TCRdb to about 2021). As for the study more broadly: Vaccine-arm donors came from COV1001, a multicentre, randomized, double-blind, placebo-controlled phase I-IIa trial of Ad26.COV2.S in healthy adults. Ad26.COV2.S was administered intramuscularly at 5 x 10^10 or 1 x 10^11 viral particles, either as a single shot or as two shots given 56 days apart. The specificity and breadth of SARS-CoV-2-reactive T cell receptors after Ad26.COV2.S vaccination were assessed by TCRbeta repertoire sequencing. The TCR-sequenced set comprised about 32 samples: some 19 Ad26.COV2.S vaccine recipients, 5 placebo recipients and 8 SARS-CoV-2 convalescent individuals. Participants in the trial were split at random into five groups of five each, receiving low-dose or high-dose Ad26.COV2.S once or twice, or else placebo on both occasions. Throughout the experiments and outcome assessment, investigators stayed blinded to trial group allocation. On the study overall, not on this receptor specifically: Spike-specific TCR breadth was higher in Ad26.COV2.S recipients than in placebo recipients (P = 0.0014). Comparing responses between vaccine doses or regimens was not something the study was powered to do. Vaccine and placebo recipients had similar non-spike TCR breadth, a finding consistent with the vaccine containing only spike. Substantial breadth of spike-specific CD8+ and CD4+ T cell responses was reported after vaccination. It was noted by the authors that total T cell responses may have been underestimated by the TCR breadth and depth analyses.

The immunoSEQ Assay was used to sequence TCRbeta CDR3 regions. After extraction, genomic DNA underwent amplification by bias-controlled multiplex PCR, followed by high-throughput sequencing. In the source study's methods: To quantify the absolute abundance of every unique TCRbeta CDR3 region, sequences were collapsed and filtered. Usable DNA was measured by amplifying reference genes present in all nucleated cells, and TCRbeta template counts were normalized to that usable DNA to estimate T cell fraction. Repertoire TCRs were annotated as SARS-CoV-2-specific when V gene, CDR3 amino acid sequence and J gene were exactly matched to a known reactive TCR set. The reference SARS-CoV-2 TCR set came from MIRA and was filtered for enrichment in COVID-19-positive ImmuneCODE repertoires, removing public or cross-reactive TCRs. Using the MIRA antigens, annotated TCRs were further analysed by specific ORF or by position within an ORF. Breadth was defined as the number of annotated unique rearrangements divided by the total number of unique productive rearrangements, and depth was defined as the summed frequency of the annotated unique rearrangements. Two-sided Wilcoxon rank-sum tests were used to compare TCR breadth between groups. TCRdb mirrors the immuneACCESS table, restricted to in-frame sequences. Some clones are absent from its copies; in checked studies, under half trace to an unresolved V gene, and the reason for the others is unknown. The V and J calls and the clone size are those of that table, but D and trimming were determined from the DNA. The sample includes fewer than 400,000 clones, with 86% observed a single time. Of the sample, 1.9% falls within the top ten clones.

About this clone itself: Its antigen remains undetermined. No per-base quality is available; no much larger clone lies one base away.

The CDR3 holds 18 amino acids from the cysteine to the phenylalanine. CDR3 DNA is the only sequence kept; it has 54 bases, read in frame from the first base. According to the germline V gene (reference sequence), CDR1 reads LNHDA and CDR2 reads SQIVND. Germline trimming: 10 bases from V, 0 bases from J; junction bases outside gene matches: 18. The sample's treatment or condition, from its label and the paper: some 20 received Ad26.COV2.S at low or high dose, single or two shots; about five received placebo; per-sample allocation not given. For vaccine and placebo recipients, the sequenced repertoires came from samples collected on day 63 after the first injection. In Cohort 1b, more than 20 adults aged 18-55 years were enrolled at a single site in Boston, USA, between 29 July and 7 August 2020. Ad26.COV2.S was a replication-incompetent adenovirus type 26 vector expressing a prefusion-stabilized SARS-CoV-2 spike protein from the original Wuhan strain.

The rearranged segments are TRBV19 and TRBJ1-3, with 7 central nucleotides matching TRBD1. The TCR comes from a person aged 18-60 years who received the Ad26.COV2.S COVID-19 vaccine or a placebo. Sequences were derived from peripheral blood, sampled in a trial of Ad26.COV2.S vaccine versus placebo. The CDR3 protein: CATDPDRRRGTSGNTIYF. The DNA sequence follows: TGTGCCACCGACCCGGACAGGCGGCGGGGCACCTCTGGAAACACCATATATTTT. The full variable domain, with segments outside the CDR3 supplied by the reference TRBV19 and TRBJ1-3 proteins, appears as DGGITQSPKYLFRKEGQNVTLSCEQNLNHDAMYWYRQDPGQGLRLIYYSQIVNDFQKGDIAEGYSVSREKKESFPLTVTSAQKNPTAFYLCATDPDRRRGTSGNTIYFGEGSWLTVV.